The following is a T cell receptor beta chain sequence with its context. The sample belongs to a study of blood T cell repertoires in COVID-19. For the study at large: The United States, Italy and Spain supplied acute and convalescent COVID-19 samples. In each case, the material was cDNA or gDNA derived from T cells, B-cell-depleted T cells, or PBMCs.

V was shortened by 2 bases and J by 0 bases, with 7 bases between the two germline ends. The CDR3 runs to 14 residues. Germline CDR1 and CDR2: SGHNT and YENEEA. Original analysis: Researchers report that nucleated cell counts were estimated from reference gene primer amplification. Repertoires were generated with immunoSEQ multiplex PCR, while TCRdb's copy carries only in-frame clones and drops some. That table supplies the V and J calls and clone size; D and trimming were determined from the DNA. The data contain 140,000 or so clones, 65% to 90% of them seen just once; the ten biggest clones take up roughly a tenth.

Sequencing used peripheral blood. The gene calls are TRBV11-3 and TRBJ2-5; possibly TRBD1 for D (6 bases). The receptor was isolated from a man between 60 and 70 years old with active or convalescent COVID-19. In DNA form, the CDR3 reads TGTGCCAGCAGCTTACAGGGGTACCAAGAGACCCAGTACTTC. It translates to CASSLQGYQETQYF.